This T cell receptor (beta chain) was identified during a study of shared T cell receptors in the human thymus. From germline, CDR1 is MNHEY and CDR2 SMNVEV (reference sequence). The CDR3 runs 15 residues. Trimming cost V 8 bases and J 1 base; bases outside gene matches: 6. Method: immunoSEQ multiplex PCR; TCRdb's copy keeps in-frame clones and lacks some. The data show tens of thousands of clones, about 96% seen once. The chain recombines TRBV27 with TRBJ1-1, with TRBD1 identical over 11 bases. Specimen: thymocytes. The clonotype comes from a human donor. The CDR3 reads CASRGQGARNTEAFF. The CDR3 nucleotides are TGTGCCAGCCGCGGACAGGGGGCTCGGAACACTGAAGCTTTCTTT.